The source of this TCR beta chain is a study of T-cell memory formation after mild COVID-19. TCRdb re-analysed the 5' RACE reads in MiXCR, keeping a single row per CDR3 protein. This sample yields roughly 500,000 distinct CDR3 sequences, of which roughly 20% are seen a single time; approximately 13% belongs to the top ten. The CDR3 has 13 amino acids. The trim removed 4 bases at V and 7 bases at J, leaving 4 bases unmatched. The germline CDR1 and CDR2 sequences are SNHLY and FYNNEI. The chain carries TRBV2 and TRBJ2-1, with 7 bases lining up with TRBD2. The source of this sequence is an adult woman who had mild COVID-19 (a few samples of this study predate the infection). Cell type and time point are not known. The sample taken for sequencing was PBMCs or a T cell subset sorted from them (not recorded which). This chain's CDR3 is CASSVFGGNEQFF. CDR3 DNA sequence: TGTGCCAGCAGTGTATTCGGGGGGAATGAGCAGTTCTTC.